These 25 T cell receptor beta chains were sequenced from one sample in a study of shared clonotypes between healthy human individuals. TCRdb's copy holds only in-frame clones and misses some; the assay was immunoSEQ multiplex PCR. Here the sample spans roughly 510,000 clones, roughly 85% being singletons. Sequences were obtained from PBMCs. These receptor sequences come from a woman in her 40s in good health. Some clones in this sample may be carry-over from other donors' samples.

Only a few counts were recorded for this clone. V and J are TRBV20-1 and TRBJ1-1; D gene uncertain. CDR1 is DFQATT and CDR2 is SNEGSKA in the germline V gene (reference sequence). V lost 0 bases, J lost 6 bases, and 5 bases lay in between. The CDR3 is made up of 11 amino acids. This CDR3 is CSARDPPEAFF. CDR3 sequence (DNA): TGCAGTGCTAGAGATCCCCCTGAAGCTTTCTTT.

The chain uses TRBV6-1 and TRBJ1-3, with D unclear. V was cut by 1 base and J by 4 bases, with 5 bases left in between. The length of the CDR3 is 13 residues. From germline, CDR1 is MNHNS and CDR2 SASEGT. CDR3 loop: CASSEGTGNTIYF. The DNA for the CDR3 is TGTGCCAGCAGTGAAGGAACAGGAAACACCATATATTTT.

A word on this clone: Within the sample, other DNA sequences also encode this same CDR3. Here the CDR3 reads CASSYSGYGYTF. CDR3 nucleotide sequence: TGTGCCAGCAGTTACTCGGGATATGGCTACACCTTC. V and J are TRBV6-6 and TRBJ1-2; D is unclear. CDR1 is MNHNY, CDR2 SVGAGI, per germline (reference sequence). CDR3 length: 12 residues. V lost 0 bases and J 5 bases, leaving 4 bases between the germline ends.

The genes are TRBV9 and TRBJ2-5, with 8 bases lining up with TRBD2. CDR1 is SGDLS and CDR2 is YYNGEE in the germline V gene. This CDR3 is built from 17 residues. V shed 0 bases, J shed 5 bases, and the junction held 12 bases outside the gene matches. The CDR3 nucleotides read TGTGCCAGCAGCGTAGGCGCTGCGGGAGGCTCCTGGGAGACCCAGTACTTC. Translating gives CASSVGAAGGSWETQYF.

The CDR3 loop reads CASSTRLALDTQYF. CDR3 DNA: TGTGCCAGCAGCACCCGACTAGCTTTAGATACGCAGTATTTT. This chain connects TRBV14 to TRBJ2-3, with TRBD2 identical over 7 bases. This CDR3 spans 14 amino acids. With V trimmed by 5 bases and J by 5 bases, 7 bases remained unmatched. In germline, CDR1 is SGHDN, CDR2 FVKESK.

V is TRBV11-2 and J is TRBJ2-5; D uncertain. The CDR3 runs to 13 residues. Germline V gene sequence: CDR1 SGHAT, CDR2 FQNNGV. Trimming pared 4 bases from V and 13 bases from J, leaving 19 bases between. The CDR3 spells CASSSNPGSTGYF. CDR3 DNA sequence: TGTGCCAGCAGCTCTAACCCCGGAAGCACGGGGTACTTC. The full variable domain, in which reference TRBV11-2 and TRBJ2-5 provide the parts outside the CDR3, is EAGVAQSPRYKIIEKRQSVAFWCNPISGHATLYWYQQILGQGPKLLIQFQNNGVVDDSQLPKDRFSAERLKGVDSTLKIQPAKLEDSAVYLCASSSNPGSTGYFGPGTRLLVL.

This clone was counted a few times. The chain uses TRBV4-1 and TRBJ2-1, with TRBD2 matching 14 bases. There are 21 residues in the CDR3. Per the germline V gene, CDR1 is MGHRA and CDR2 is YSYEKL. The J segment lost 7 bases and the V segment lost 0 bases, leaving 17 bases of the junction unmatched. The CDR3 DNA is TGCGCCAGCAGCCAAGATCCACCCGGGCGGGGACTAGCGGGAGAGAGGAATGAGCAGTTCTTC. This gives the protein CASSQDPPGRGLAGERNEQFF.

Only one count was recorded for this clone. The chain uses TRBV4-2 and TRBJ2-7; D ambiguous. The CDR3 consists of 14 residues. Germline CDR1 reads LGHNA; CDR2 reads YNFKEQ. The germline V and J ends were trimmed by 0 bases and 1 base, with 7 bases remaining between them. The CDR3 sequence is CASSQEKGSYEQYF. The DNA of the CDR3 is TGTGCCAGCAGCCAAGAGAAGGGTTCCTACGAGCAGTACTTC.

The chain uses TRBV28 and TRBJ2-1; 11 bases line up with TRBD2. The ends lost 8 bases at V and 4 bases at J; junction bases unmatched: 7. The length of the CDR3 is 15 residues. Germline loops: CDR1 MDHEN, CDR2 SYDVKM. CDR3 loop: CASSKGTSGYNEQFF. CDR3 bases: TGTGCCAGCTCAAAGGGGACTAGCGGATACAATGAGCAGTTCTTC.

For the CDR3, the DNA is TGTGCCAGCAGTGACGTTATGGGTAGCTCCAGCTCCTACGAGCAGTACTTC. As protein: CASSDVMGSSSSYEQYF. The rearrangement uses TRBV25-1 and TRBJ2-7; D gene unclear. The CDR3 length is 17 residues. CDR1 and CDR2 from the germline V gene are MGHDK and SYGVNS. The V and J ends lost 3 bases and 0 bases respectively, with 18 bases between them.

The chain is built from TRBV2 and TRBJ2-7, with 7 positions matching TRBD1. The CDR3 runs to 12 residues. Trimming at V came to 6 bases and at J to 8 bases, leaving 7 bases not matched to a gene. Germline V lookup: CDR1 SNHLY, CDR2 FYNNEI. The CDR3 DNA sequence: TGTGCCAGCAGGGAAACAGGGGACAAGCAGTACTTC. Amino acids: CASRETGDKQYF.

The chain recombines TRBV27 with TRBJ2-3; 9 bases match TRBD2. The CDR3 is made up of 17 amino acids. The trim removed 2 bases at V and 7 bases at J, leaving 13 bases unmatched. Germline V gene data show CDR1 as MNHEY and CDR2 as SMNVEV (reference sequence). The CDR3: CASSLQSPGLALYTQYF. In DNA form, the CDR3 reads TGTGCCAGCAGTTTACAGTCTCCGGGACTAGCCTTGTATACGCAGTATTTT.

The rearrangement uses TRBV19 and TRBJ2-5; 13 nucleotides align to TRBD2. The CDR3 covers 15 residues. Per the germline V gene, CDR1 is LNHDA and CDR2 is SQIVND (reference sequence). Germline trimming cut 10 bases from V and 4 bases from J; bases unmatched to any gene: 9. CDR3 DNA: TGTGCCATCCAAGGACTAGCGGGAGTAAGAGAGACCCAGTACTTC. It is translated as CAIQGLAGVRETQYF.

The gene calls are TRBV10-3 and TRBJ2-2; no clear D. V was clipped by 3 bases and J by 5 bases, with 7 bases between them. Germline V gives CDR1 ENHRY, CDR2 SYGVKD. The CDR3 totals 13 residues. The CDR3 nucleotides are TGTGCCATCAGTGACTCGCGTACCGGGGAGCTGTTTTTT. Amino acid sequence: CAISDSRTGELFF.

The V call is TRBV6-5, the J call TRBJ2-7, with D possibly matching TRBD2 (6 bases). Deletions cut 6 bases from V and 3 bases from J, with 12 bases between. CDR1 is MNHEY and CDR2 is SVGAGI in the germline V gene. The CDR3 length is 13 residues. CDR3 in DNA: TGTGCCAGCAGCCGGGGGAGCCTCTACGAGCAGTACTTC. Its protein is CASSRGSLYEQYF.

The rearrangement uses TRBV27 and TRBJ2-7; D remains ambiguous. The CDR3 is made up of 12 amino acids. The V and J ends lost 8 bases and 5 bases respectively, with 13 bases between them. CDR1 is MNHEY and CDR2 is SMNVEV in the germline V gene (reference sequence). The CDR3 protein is CASPLVEDEQYF. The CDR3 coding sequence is TGTGCCAGCCCCCTGGTCGAGGACGAGCAGTACTTC.

Here the CDR3 reads CASSFLAGGPAGEQFF. The CDR3 DNA sequence: TGCGCCAGCAGCTTTTTAGCGGGAGGGCCGGCGGGTGAGCAGTTCTTC. This chain uses TRBV5-1 with TRBJ2-1; the match to TRBD2 covers 11 bases. Germline V gives CDR1 SGHRS, CDR2 YFSETQ. The length of the CDR3 is 16 residues. The V gene end was trimmed by 2 bases and the J gene end by 9 bases; junction bases not matched to a gene: 10.

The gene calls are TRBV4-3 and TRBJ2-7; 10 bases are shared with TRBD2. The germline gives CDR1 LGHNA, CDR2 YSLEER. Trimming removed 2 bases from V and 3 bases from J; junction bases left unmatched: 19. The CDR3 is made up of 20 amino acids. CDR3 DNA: TGCGCCAGCAGCCAAATCGGGACCGTTCGAAGCGGGAGGGCCATCTACGAGCAGTACTTC. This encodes CASSQIGTVRSGRAIYEQYF.

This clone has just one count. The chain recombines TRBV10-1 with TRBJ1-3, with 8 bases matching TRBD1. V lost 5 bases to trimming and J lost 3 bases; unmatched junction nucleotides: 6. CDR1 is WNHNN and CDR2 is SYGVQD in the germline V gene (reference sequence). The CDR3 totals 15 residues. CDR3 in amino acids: CASSPGQGYGNTIYF. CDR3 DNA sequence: TGCGCCAGCAGTCCCGGACAGGGTTATGGAAACACCATATATTTT.

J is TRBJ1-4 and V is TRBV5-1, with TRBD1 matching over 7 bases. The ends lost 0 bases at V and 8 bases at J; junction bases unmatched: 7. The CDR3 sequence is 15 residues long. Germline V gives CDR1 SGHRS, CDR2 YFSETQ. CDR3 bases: TGCGCCAGCAGCTTGGGTCCAGGGGGTGGCGAAAAACTGTTTTTT. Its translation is CASSLGPGGGEKLFF.

In DNA form, the CDR3 reads TGCGCCAGCAGTGAGTCGAAGGGAGTTGGAGAGACCCAGTACTTC. This translates into CASSESKGVGETQYF. The chain couples TRBV10-1 to TRBJ2-5, with a weak D call TRBD2 (5 bases). Germline CDR1 is WNHNN and CDR2 is SYGVQD (reference sequence). The CDR3 sequence is 15 residues long. V lost 0 bases and J 4 bases, leaving 12 bases between the germline ends.

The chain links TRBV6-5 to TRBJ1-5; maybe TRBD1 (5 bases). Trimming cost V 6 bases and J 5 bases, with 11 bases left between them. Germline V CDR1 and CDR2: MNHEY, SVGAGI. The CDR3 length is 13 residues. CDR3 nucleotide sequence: TGTGCCAGCAGCAGACAGATCGATCAGCCCCAGCATTTT. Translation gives CASSRQIDQPQHF.

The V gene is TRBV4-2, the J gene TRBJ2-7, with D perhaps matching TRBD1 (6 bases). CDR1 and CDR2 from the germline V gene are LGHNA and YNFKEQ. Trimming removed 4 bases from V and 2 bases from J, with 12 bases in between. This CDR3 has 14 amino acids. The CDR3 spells CASSRLGQTYEQYF. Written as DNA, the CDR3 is TGTGCCAGCAGCCGGCTGGGACAAACCTACGAGCAGTACTTC.

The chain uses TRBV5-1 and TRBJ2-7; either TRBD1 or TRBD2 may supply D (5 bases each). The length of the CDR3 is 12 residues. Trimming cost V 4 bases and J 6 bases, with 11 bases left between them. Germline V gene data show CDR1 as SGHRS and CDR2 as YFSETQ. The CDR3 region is CASSTTGTEQYF. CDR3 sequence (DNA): TGCGCCAGCAGCACCACCGGGACCGAGCAGTACTTC. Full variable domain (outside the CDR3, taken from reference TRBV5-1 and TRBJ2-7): KAGVTQTPRYLIKTRGQQVTLSCSPISGHRSVSWYQQTPGQGLQFLFEYFSETQRNKGNFPGRFSGRQFSNSRSEMNVSTLELGDSALYLCASSTTGTEQYFGPGTRLTVT.

CDR3 nucleotide sequence: TGTGCCAGCAGCACGACAGGGCTCTATAGCAATCAGCCCCAGCATTTT. Its translation is CASSTTGLYSNQPQHF. The chain links TRBV27 to TRBJ1-5, with TRBD1 matching over 7 bases. J gave up 0 bases and V 6 bases, and 8 bases lay outside the gene matches. The germline CDR1 and CDR2 sequences are MNHEY and SMNVEV (reference sequence). The CDR3 covers 16 residues.